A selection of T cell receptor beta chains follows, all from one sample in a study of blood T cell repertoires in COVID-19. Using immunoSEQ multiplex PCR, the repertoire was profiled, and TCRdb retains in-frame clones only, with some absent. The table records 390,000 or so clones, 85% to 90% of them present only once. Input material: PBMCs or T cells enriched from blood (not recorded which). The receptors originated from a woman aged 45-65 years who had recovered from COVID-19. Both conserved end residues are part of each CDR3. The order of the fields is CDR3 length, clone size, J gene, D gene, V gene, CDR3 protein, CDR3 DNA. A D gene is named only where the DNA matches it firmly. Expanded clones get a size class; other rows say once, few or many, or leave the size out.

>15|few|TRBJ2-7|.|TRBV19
CASSIGRTTNYEQYF
TGTGCCAGTAGTATAGGTCGGACAACCAACTACGAGCAGTACTTC
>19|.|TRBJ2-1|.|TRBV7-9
CASSQLHLYSGASGNEQFF
TGTGCCAGCAGTCAGCTCCACCTTTACTCAGGGGCTTCGGGGAATGAGCAGTTCTTC
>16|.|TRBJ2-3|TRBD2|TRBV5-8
CASSLSTGGVTDTQYF
TGTGCCAGCAGCTTATCGACGGGGGGGGTGACAGATACGCAGTATTTT
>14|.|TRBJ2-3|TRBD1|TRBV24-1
CATTGGAYSDTQYF
TGTGCCACCACAGGGGGCGCGTATTCAGATACGCAGTATTTT
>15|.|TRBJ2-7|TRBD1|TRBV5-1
CASSPGQVYSYEQYF
TGCGCCAGCAGCCCGGGACAGGTTTACTCCTACGAGCAGTACTTC
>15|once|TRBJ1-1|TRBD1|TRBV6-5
CASRTPRQGATEAFF
TGTGCCAGCAGAACACCTCGACAGGGGGCGACTGAAGCTTTCTTT
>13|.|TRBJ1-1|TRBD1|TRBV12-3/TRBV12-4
CASTWTGNTEAFF
TGTGCCAGCACTTGGACAGGTAACACTGAAGCTTTCTTT
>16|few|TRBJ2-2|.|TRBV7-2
CASSTQGRVHTGELFF
TGTGCCAGCAGCACCCAGGGAAGGGTTCATACCGGGGAGCTGTTTTTT
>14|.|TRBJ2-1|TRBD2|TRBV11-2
CASSHKAGSPEQFF
TGTGCCAGCAGCCACAAAGCGGGGTCCCCGGAGCAGTTCTTC
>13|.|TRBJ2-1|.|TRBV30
CAWSADSDNEQFF
TGTGCCTGGAGTGCGGACAGCGACAATGAGCAGTTCTTC
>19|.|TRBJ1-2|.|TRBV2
CASSVRYVQGFLSNYGYTF
TGTGCCAGCAGTGTTCGATATGTACAGGGCTTCCTTTCGAACTATGGCTACACCTTC
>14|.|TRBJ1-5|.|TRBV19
CASSIARGNQPQHF
TGTGCCAGTAGTATAGCCAGGGGAAATCAGCCCCAGCATTTT
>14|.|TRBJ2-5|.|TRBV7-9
CASSSGEEIETQYF
TGTGCCAGCAGCTCGGGGGAAGAGATAGAGACCCAGTACTTC
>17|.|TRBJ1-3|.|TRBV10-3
CAIYGRAHSFSGNTIYF
TGTGCCATATACGGCAGGGCCCATTCCTTCTCTGGAAACACCATATATTTT
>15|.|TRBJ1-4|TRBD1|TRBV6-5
CASSSRGQSNEKLFF
TGTGCCAGCTCCTCCCGGGGACAGTCTAATGAAAAACTGTTTTTT
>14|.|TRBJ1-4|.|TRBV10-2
CASRLQGTNEKLFF
TGCGCCAGCAGACTTCAGGGAACTAATGAAAAACTGTTTTTT
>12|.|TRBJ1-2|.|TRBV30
CAWSRQIQDYTF
TGTGCCTGGAGTCGGCAGATACAGGACTACACCTTC
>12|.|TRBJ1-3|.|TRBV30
CAWTTSVNTIYF
TGTGCCTGGACAACTTCGGTCAACACCATATATTTT
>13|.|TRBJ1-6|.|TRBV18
CASSPGSNSPLHF
TGTGCCAGCTCACCAGGGAGTAATTCACCCCTCCACTTT
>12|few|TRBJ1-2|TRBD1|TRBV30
CAWSQGAYGYTF
TGTGCCTGGAGTCAGGGGGCCTATGGCTACACCTTC
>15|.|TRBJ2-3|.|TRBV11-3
CASSLGGGFTDTQYF
TGTGCCAGCAGCTTAGGAGGGGGTTTCACAGATACGCAGTATTTT
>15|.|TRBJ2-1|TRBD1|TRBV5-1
CASSSAGTGSLEQFF
TGCGCCAGCAGCTCTGCCGGGACAGGTAGCTTAGAGCAGTTCTTC
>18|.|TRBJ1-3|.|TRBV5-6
CASSFPDTARDSGNTIYF
TGTGCCAGCAGCTTTCCCGATACAGCCAGAGATTCTGGAAACACCATATATTTT
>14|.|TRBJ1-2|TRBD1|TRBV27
CASSPGQGAGGYTF
TGTGCCAGCAGTCCGGGACAGGGGGCAGGTGGCTACACCTTC
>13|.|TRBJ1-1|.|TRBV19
CASSTDINTEAFF
TGTGCCAGTAGTACGGACATCAACACTGAAGCTTTCTTT
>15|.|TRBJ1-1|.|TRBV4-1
CASSPLGTLNTEAFF
TGCGCCAGCAGCCCCTTAGGGACATTGAACACTGAAGCTTTCTTT
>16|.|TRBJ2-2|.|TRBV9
CASSAMGGTSNRELFF
TGTGCCAGCAGCGCAATGGGGGGTACGTCCAATCGGGAGCTGTTTTTT
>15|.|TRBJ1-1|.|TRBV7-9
CASSLPGFGSTEAFF
TGTGCCAGCAGCTTACCAGGGTTTGGTTCCACTGAAGCTTTCTTT
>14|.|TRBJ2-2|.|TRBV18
CASSPPEATGELFF
TGTGCCAGCTCACCCCCCGAGGCCACCGGGGAGCTGTTTTTT
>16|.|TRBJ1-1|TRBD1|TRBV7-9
CASSPTPGQGNTEAFF
TGTGCCAGCAGCCCAACCCCGGGACAGGGGAACACTGAAGCTTTCTTT
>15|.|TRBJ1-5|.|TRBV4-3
CASSPTGVGDQPQHF
TGCGCCAGCAGTCCAACGGGGGTGGGGGATCAGCCCCAGCATTTT
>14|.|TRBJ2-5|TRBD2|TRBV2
CASKNGRVGETQYF
TGTGCCAGCAAAAACGGGAGGGTTGGAGAGACCCAGTACTTC
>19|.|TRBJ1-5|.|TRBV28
CASSPLPKAYRVRNQPQHF
TGTGCCAGCAGTCCACTGCCGAAGGCTTACAGGGTTCGCAATCAGCCCCAGCATTTT
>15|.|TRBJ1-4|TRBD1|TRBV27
CASSQGVVTNEKLFF
TGTGCCAGCAGTCAGGGGGTGGTCACTAATGAAAAACTGTTTTTT
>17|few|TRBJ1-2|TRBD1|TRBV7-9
CASSSVKQGAGGYGYTF
TGTGCCAGCAGCTCGGTCAAACAGGGGGCCGGAGGGTATGGCTACACCTTC
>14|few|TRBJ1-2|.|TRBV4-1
CASSQASQNYGYTF
TGCGCCAGCAGCCAAGCCTCTCAGAACTATGGCTACACCTTC
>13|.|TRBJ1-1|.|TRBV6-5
CASRRVGNTEAFF
TGTGCCAGCAGGCGGGTGGGGAACACTGAAGCTTTCTTT
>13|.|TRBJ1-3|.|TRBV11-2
CATGGVSGNTIYF
TGTGCCACCGGGGGAGTCTCTGGAAACACCATATATTTT
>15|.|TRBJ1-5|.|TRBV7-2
CASSLSSTSNQPQHF
TGTGCCAGCAGCTTATCCTCTACTAGCAATCAGCCCCAGCATTTT
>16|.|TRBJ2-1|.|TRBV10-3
CAISEPAGGQGDEQFF
TGTGCCATCAGTGAGCCCGCGGGGGGACAGGGCGATGAGCAGTTCTTC
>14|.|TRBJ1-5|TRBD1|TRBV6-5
CASRGGQGRQPQHF
TGTGCCAGCAGGGGAGGACAGGGCAGGCAGCCCCAGCATTTT
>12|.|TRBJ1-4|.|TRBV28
CASATGNEKLFF
TGTGCCAGCGCCACAGGGAATGAAAAACTGTTTTTT